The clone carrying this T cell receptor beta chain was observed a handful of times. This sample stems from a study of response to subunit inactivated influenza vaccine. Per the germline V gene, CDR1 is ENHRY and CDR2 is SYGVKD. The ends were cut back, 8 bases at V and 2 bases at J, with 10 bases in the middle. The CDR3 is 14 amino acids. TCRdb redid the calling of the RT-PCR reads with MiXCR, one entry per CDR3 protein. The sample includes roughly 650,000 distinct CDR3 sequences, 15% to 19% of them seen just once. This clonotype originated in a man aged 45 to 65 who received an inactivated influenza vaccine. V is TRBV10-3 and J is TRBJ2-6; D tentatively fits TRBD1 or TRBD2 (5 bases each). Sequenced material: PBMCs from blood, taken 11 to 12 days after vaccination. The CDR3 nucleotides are TGTGCCATCTCTCGAGGGGCTGGGGCCAACGTCCTGACTTTC. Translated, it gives CAISRGAGANVLTF.